A single sample gave rise to the 14 T cell receptor beta chains below, sequenced in a study of identical twins. A single record per CDR3 protein comes from TCRdb applying MiXCR to the 5' RACE reads. This sample yields under 900,000 distinct CDR3 sequences, of which 15% to 20% are seen a single time; around 13% belongs to the top ten. These data also formed part of another study, on T cells expressing NK-cell markers.

The sample consisted of PBMCs. The receptors were sampled from a woman under 30 in good health.

This clonotype has only a few counts. The chain recombines TRBV7-9 with TRBJ2-7; no reliable D call. In germline, CDR1 is SEHNR, CDR2 FQNEAQ (reference sequence). V lost 4 bases and J 4 bases, leaving 14 bases between the germline ends. There are 14 residues in the CDR3. The CDR3 protein is CASSYRPFPYEQYF. The CDR3 nucleotides are TGTGCCAGCAGCTACCGCCCGTTTCCTTACGAGCAGTACTTC. The full variable domain, in which reference TRBV7-9 and TRBJ2-7 provide the parts outside the CDR3, is DTGVSQNPRHKITKRGQNVTFRCDPISEHNRLYWYRQTLGQGPEFLTYFQNEAQLEKSRLLSDRFSAERPKGSFSTLEIQRTEQGDSAMYLCASSYRPFPYEQYFGPGTRLTVT.

The rearrangement uses TRBV24-1 and TRBJ2-2; the match to TRBD1 covers 7 bases. Germline CDR1 is KGHDR and CDR2 is SFDVKD. The CDR3 loop spans 16 amino acids. Losses at the gene ends were 3 bases for V and 1 base for J; bases not matched to a gene: 4. The CDR3: CATSDTRQGNTGELFF. CDR3 DNA: TGTGCCACCAGTGATACCCGACAGGGGAACACCGGGGAGCTGTTTTTT.

The rearrangement links TRBV6-1 to TRBJ2-4; 12 bases are shared with TRBD1. Unmatched junction bases numbered 3, after V lost 6 bases and J lost 9 bases. The CDR3 sequence is 13 residues long. Germline CDR1 MNHNS, CDR2 SASEGT. The CDR3 DNA reads as TGTGCCAGCAGAGGGACAGGGGGCCGCATTCAGTACTTC. It yields the protein CASRGTGGRIQYF.

This clonotype was detected only a few times. The rearrangement uses TRBV7-9 and TRBJ1-2; D unresolved. Germline-derived CDR1 and CDR2 are SEHNR and FQNEAQ (reference sequence). Between the trimmed V and J ends, which lost 2 bases and 8 bases, there was a span of 15 bases. This CDR3 has 14 residues. CDR3 bases: TGTGCCAGCAGCTTAAACGAGGGAACTAAAGGCTACACCTTC. It codes for CASSLNEGTKGYTF. Combining the CDR3 with reference TRBV7-9 and TRBJ1-2 gives the whole variable domain DTGVSQNPRHKITKRGQNVTFRCDPISEHNRLYWYRQTLGQGPEFLTYFQNEAQLEKSRLLSDRFSAERPKGSFSTLEIQRTEQGDSAMYLCASSLNEGTKGYTFGSGTRLTVV.

The CDR3 bases are TGTGCCAGCAGCCGGTCGACTAGCCGGGAGGCCACGCAGTACTTC. Translated: CASSRSTSREATQYF. The rearrangement uses TRBV3-1 and TRBJ2-7, with 7 positions matching TRBD2. Trimming took 4 bases from V and 9 from J; bases not matched to a gene: 15. The germline V gene encodes CDR1 LGHDT and CDR2 YNNKEL (reference sequence). CDR3 length equals 15 residues.

The V and J genes are TRBV9 and TRBJ2-3, with 9 bases identical to TRBD1. The germline V gene encodes CDR1 SGDLS and CDR2 YYNGEE. The V and J ends lost 2 bases and 5 bases, in that order; junction bases with no gene match: 9. This CDR3 has 16 residues. CDR3 in DNA: TGTGCCAGCAGCGTTAGTATTGGACAGGGGAAAGATACGCAGTATTTT. Its protein is CASSVSIGQGKDTQYF.

The V gene is TRBV5-1, the J gene TRBJ2-2; the D is unclear. The CDR3 extends over 16 amino acids. Trimming removed 1 base from V and 2 bases from J, with 12 bases in between. Germline V gene data show CDR1 as SGHRS and CDR2 as YFSETQ. Written as DNA, the CDR3 is TGCGCCAGCAGCTTGTTGGGAATCTCCAACACCGGGGAGCTGTTTTTT. It specifies CASSLLGISNTGELFF.

This clonotype has only a few counts. The V call is TRBV6-5, the J call TRBJ1-6, with 7 bases aligning to TRBD1. V trimming: 4 bases; J trimming: 5 bases; junction bases outside the gene matches: 11. CDR1 MNHEY and CDR2 SVGAGI come from the germline V gene. This CDR3 is built from 17 residues. Written as DNA, the CDR3 is TGTGCCAGCAGTTCCCACAGGGGACTCGTCGATAATTCACCCCTCCACTTT. This translates into CASSSHRGLVDNSPLHF.

This clonotype was detected a few times. The chain links TRBV9 to TRBJ2-3; TRBD1 might be the D (6 bases). Germline assignment: CDR1 SGDLS and CDR2 YYNGEE. Trimming took 4 bases from V and 4 from J, leaving 16 bases between them. The CDR3 is made up of 15 amino acids. The CDR3 sequence is CASSLEGDRADTQYF. CDR3 coding DNA: TGTGCCAGCAGCCTCGAGGGGGATAGGGCAGATACGCAGTATTTT.

This sequence joins TRBV7-9 and TRBJ2-3, with D unresolved. Deletions cut 7 bases from V and 6 bases from J, with 8 bases between. This CDR3 has 11 residues. Per germline, CDR1 SEHNR and CDR2 FQNEAQ (reference sequence). The CDR3: CASTPPDTQYF. The CDR3 DNA follows: TGTGCCAGCACCCCCCCCGATACGCAGTATTTT.

The chain recombines TRBV5-1 with TRBJ1-3, with a possible D match to TRBD1 (5 bases). The V end was cut by 5 bases, the J end by 2 bases, with 8 bases between. Germline CDR1 is SGHRS and CDR2 is YFSETQ. This CDR3 has 13 amino acids. For the CDR3, the DNA is TGCGCCAGCAGTCCGGGGGCTGGAAACACCATATATTTT. Its protein is CASSPGAGNTIYF.

This clonotype was observed a handful of times. This rearrangement joins TRBV20-1 to TRBJ2-7; D perhaps matches TRBD1 (5 bases). The V end lost 4 bases, the J end lost 3 bases, and 13 bases lay between the germline ends. The CDR3 runs to 13 residues. CDR1 and CDR2 (germline): DFQATT, SNEGSKA (reference sequence). The CDR3 region has the DNA TGCAGTGCTATACAGGAGCAGTTCTACGAGCAGTACTTC. As protein: CSAIQEQFYEQYF.

This clonotype occurred a few times. This chain connects TRBV5-1 to TRBJ1-4, with D hard to call. The CDR3 contains 13 residues. The V end was cut by 6 bases, the J end by 1 base, with 7 bases between. Germline CDR1 reads SGHRS; CDR2 reads YFSETQ. The DNA of the CDR3 is TGCGCCAGCAAACGGTTAACTAATGAAAAACTGTTTTTT. Its translation is CASKRLTNEKLFF.

The DNA for the CDR3 is TGTGCCAGCAGTGAGACTTACACCGGGGAGCTGTTTTTT. It encodes CASSETYTGELFF. The chain has TRBV12-3 or TRBV12-4 and TRBJ2-2, with unresolved D. V shed 5 bases and J shed 3 bases, with 7 bases lying between them. This CDR3 comprises 13 residues.